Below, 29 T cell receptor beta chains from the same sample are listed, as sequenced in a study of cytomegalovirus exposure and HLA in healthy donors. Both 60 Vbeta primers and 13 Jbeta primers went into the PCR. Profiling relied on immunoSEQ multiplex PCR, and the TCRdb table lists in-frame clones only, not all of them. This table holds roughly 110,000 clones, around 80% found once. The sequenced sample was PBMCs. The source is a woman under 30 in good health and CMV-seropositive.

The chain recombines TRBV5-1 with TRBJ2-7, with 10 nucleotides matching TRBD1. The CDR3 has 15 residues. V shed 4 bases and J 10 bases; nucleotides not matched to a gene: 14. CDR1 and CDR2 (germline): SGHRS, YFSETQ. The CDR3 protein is CASSLEAGQGTGQYF. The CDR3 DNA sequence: TGCGCCAGCAGCCTTGAGGCGGGACAGGGGACCGGACAGTACTTC. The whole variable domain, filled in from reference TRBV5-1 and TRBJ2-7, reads KAGVTQTPRYLIKTRGQQVTLSCSPISGHRSVSWYQQTPGQGLQFLFEYFSETQRNKGNFPGRFSGRQFSNSRSEMNVSTLELGDSALYLCASSLEAGQGTGQYFGPGTRLTVT.

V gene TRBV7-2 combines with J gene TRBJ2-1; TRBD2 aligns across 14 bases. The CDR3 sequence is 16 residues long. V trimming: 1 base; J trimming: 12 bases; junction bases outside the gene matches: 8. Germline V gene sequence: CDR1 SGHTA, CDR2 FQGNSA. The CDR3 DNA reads TGTGCCAGCAGCTTAGGGGGACTAGCGGGAGATTCCCCGCAGTTCTTC. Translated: CASSLGGLAGDSPQFF.

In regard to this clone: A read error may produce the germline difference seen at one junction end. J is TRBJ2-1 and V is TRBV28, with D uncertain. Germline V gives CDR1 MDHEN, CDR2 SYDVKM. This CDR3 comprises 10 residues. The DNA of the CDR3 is TGTGCCAGAAGTTTCGGTGAGCAGTTCTTC. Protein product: CARSFGEQFF. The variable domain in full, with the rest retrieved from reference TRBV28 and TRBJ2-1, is DVKVTQSSRYLVKRTGEKVFLECVQDMDHENMFWYRQDPGLGLRLIYFSYDVKMKEKGDIPEGYSVSREKKERFSLILESASTNQTSMYLCARSFGEQFFGPGTRLTVL.

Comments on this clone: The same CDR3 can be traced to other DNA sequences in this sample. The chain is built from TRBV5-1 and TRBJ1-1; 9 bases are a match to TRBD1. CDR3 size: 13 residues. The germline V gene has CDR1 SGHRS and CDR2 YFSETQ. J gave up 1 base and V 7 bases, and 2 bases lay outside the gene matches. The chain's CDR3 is CASGQGRNTEAFF. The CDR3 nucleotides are TGCGCCAGCGGACAGGGGCGGAACACTGAAGCTTTCTTT.

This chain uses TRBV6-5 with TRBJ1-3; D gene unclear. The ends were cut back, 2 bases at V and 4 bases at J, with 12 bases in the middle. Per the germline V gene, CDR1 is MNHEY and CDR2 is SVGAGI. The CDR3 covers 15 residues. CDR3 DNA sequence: TGTGCCAGCAGTTACCTGGAGGGAACCGGAAACACCATATATTTT. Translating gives CASSYLEGTGNTIYF.

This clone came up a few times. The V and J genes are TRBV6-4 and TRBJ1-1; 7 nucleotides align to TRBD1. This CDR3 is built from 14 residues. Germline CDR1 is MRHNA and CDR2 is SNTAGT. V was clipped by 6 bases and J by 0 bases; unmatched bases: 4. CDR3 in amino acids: CASRPQGMNTEAFF. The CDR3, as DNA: TGTGCCAGCAGACCACAGGGGATGAACACTGAAGCTTTCTTT.

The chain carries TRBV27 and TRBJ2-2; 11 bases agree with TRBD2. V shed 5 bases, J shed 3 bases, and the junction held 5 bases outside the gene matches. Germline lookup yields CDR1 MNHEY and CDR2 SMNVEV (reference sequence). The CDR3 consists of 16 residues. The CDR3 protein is CASSVTSGTDTGELFF. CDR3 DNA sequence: TGTGCCAGCAGTGTGACTAGCGGGACCGACACCGGGGAGCTGTTTTTT.

This CDR3 is CASKLWRFKGTANEKLFF. The CDR3, as DNA: TGTGCCAGCAAACTATGGAGGTTTAAGGGTACGGCTAATGAAAAACTGTTTTTT. This sequence joins TRBV2 and TRBJ1-4; D ambiguous. Trimming pared 7 bases from V and 3 bases from J, leaving 24 bases between. CDR1 and CDR2 (germline): SNHLY, FYNNEI. This CDR3 has 18 amino acids. Full variable domain (missing parts from reference TRBV2 and TRBJ1-4): EPEVTQTPSHQVTQMGQEVILRCVPISNHLYFYWYRQILGQKVEFLVSFYNNEISEKSEIFDDQFSVERPDGSNFTLKIRSTKLEDSAMYFCASKLWRFKGTANEKLFFGSGTQLSVL.

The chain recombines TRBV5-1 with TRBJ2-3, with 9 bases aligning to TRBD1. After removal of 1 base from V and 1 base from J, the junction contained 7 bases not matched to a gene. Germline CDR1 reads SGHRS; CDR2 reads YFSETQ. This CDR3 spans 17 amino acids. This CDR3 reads CASSLRTGGVGTDTQYF. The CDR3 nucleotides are TGCGCCAGCAGCTTGAGAACAGGGGGCGTGGGCACAGATACGCAGTATTTT.

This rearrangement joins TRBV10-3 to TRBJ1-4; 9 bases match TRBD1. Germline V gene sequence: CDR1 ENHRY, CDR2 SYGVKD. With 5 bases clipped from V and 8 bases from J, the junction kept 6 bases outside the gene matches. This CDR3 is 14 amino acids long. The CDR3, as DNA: TGTGCCATCAGTTCGACAGGGGGAGGCGAAAAACTGTTTTTT. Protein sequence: CAISSTGGGEKLFF.

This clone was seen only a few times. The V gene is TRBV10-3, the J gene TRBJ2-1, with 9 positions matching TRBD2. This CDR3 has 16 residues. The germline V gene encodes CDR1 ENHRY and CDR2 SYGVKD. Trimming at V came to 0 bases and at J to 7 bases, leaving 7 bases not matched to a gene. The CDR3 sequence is CAISESWASGVNEQFF. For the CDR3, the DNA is TGTGCCATCAGTGAGTCGTGGGCTAGCGGGGTAAATGAGCAGTTCTTC.

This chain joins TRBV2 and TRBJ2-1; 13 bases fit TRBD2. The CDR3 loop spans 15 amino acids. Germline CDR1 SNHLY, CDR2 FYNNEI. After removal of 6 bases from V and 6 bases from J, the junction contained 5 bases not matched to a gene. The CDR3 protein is CASSALAGGVNEQFF. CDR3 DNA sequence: TGTGCCAGCAGCGCACTAGCGGGAGGGGTCAATGAGCAGTTCTTC.

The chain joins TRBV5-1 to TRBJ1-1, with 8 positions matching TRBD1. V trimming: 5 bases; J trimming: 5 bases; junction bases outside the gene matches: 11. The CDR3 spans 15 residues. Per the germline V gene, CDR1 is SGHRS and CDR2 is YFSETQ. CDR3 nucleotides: TGCGCCAGCAGAACCTCCGGGACAGGAGGAACTGAAGCTTTCTTT. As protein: CASRTSGTGGTEAFF.

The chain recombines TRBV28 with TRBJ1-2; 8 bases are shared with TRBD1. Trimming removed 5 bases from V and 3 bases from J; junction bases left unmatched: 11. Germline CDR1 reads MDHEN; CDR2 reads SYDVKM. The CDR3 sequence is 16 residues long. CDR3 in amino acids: CASSMGRGPLDYGYTF. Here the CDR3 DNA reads TGTGCCAGCAGTATGGGCAGGGGGCCCCTGGACTATGGCTACACCTTC.

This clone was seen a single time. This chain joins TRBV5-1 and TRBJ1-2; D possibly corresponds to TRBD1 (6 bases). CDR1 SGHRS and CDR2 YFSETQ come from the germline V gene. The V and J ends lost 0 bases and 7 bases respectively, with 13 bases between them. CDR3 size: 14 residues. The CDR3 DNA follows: TGCGCCAGCAGCTTGGCCACACAGGGTGCTGGCTACACCTTC. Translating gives CASSLATQGAGYTF.

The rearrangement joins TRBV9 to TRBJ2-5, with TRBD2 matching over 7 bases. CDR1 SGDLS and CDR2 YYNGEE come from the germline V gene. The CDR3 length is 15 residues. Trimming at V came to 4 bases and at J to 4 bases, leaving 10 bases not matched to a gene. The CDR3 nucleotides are TGTGCCAGCAGCCCCGGGGTAGCGGGTGCAGAGACCCAGTACTTC. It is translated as CASSPGVAGAETQYF.

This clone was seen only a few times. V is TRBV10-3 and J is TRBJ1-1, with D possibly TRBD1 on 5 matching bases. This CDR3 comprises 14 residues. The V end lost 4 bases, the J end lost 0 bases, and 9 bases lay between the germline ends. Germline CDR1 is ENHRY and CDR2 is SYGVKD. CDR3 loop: CAISVRGLNTEAFF. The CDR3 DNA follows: TGTGCCATCAGTGTAAGGGGATTGAACACTGAAGCTTTCTTT.

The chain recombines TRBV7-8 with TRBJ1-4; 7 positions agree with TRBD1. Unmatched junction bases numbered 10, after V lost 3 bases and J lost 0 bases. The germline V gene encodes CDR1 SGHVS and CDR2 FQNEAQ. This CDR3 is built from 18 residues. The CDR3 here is CASSFGQEGDATNEKLFF. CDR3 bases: TGTGCCAGCAGCTTCGGACAGGAGGGGGATGCAACTAATGAAAAACTGTTTTTT.

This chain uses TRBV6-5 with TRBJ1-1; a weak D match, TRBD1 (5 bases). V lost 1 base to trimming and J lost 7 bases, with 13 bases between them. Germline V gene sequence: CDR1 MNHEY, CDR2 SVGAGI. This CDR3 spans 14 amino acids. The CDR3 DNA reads TGTGCCAGCAGTTACTACCAGGGTTATAGTGAAGCTTTCTTT. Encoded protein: CASSYYQGYSEAFF.

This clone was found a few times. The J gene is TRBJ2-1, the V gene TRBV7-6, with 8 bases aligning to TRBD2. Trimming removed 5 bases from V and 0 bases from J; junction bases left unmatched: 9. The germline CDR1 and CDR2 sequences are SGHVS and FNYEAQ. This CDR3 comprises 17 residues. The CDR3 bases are TGTGCCAGCAGCCCTACTAGCGGTGGGAGCTCCTACAATGAGCAGTTCTTC. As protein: CASSPTSGGSSYNEQFF.

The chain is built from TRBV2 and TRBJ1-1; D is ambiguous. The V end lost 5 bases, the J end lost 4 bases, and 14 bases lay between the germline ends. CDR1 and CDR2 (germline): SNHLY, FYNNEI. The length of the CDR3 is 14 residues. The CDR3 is CASSKTDAGTEAFF. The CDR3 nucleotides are TGTGCCAGCAGTAAAACGGACGCGGGCACTGAAGCTTTCTTT. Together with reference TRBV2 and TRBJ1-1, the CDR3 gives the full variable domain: EPEVTQTPSHQVTQMGQEVILRCVPISNHLYFYWYRQILGQKVEFLVSFYNNEISEKSEIFDDQFSVERPDGSNFTLKIRSTKLEDSAMYFCASSKTDAGTEAFFGQGTRLTVV.

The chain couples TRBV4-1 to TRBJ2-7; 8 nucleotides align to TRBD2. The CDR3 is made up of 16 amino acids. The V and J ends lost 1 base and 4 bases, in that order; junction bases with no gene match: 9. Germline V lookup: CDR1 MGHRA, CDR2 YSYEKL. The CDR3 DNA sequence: TGCGCCAGCAGCCAAGTTGCCAGCGGGAGATTATACGAGCAGTACTTC. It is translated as CASSQVASGRLYEQYF.

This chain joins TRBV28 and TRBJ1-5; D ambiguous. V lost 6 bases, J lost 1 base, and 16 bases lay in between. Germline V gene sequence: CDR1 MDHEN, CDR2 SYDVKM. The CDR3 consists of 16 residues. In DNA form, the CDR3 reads TGTGCCAGCAGACCATACCTTGGGCCCAGCAATCAGCCCCAGCATTTT. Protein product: CASRPYLGPSNQPQHF.

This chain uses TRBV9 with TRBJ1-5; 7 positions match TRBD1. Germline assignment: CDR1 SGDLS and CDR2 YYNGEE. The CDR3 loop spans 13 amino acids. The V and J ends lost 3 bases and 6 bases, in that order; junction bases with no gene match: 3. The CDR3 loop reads CASSAAGGQPQHF. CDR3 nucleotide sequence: TGTGCCAGCAGCGCCGCAGGGGGTCAGCCCCAGCATTTT.

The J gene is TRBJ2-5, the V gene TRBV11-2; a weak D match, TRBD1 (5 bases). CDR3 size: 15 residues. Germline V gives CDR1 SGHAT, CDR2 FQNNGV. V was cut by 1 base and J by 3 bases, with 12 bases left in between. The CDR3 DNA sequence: TGTGCCAGCAGCTTAGTTGTTTTCAGGGAAGAGACCCAGTACTTC. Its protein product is CASSLVVFREETQYF.

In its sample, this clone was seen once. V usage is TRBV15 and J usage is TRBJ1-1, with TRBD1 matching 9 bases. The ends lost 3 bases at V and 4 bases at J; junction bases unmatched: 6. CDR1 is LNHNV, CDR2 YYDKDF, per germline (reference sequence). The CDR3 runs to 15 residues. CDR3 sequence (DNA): TGTGCCACCAGCAGGGACAGGGGCAGGAGCACTGAAGCTTTCTTT. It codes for CATSRDRGRSTEAFF.

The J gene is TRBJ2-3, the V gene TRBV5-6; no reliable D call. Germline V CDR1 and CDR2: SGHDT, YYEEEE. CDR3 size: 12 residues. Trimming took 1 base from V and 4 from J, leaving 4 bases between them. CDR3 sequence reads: CASSLHADTQYF. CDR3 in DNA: TGTGCCAGCAGCTTGCATGCAGATACGCAGTATTTT. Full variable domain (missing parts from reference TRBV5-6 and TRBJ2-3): DAGVTQSPTHLIKTRGQQVTLRCSPKSGHDTVSWYQQALGQGPQFIFQYYEEEERQRGNFPDRFSGHQFPNYSSELNVNALLLGDSALYLCASSLHADTQYFGPGTRLTVL.

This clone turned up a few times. The CDR3 DNA sequence: TGTGCCAGCAGCTTTGCGGGGTCCGAGCAGTACTTC. Translated: CASSFAGSEQYF. The chain joins TRBV7-9 to TRBJ2-7; D is perhaps TRBD2 (6 bases). Trimming pared 3 bases from V and 6 bases from J, leaving 9 bases between. The germline V gene has CDR1 SEHNR and CDR2 FQNEAQ (reference sequence). This CDR3 contains 12 residues. Using reference TRBV7-9 and TRBJ2-7 for the parts outside the CDR3, the full variable domain is DTGVSQNPRHKITKRGQNVTFRCDPISEHNRLYWYRQTLGQGPEFLTYFQNEAQLEKSRLLSDRFSAERPKGSFSTLEIQRTEQGDSAMYLCASSFAGSEQYFGPGTRLTVT.

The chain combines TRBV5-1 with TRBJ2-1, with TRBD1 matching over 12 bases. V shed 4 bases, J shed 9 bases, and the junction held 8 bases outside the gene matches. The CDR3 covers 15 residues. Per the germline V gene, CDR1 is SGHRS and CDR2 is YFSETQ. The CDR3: CASSPPGQGAGEQFF. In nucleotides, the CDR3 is TGCGCCAGCAGCCCTCCGGGACAGGGGGCTGGTGAGCAGTTCTTC. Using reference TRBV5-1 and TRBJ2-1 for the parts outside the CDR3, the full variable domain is KAGVTQTPRYLIKTRGQQVTLSCSPISGHRSVSWYQQTPGQGLQFLFEYFSETQRNKGNFPGRFSGRQFSNSRSEMNVSTLELGDSALYLCASSPPGQGAGEQFFGPGTRLTVL.